This entry lists 22 T cell receptor beta chains sequenced from one sample in a study of OX40 agonist ivuxolimab in advanced cancers. Sequencing used immunoSEQ multiplex PCR; TCRdb keeps in-frame clones, though not all of them. The repertoire consists of about 82,000 clones, with 91% occurring once and the leading ten covering 2.3%. The sample here was CD4+ or CD8+ T cells sorted from blood, taken in a trial of the OX40 agonist ivuxolimab. The receptor set was obtained from an adult with an advanced solid tumor such as melanoma, head and neck, liver or kidney cancer.

The V and J genes are TRBV19 and TRBJ2-7, with 8 positions matching TRBD1. CDR3 length equals 15 residues. The germline V gene has CDR1 LNHDA and CDR2 SQIVND (reference sequence). Trimming took 3 bases from V and 2 from J; bases not matched to a gene: 6. The CDR3 nucleotides read TGTGCCAGTAGTATCCAGGGGGCCACAACCTACGAGCAGTACTTC. This translates into CASSIQGATTYEQYF.

The chain recombines TRBV2 with TRBJ1-4; TRBD1 aligns across 7 bases. The CDR3 is 15 residues long. The germline CDR1 and CDR2 sequences are SNHLY and FYNNEI. Unmatched junction bases numbered 8, after V lost 3 bases and J lost 7 bases. CDR3 DNA: TGTGCCAGCAGTGAGGGGGACAGCTCTAGTGAAAAACTGTTTTTT. Protein product: CASSEGDSSSEKLFF.

V gene TRBV28 combines with J gene TRBJ2-7; 7 nucleotides align to TRBD2. The CDR3 has 14 amino acids. CDR1 MDHEN and CDR2 SYDVKM come from the germline V gene. With 5 bases clipped from V and 2 bases from J, the junction kept 6 bases outside the gene matches. CDR3 sequence: CASSLLGTTYEQYF. Here the CDR3 DNA reads TGTGCCAGCAGTCTCTTGGGGACTACCTACGAGCAGTACTTC.

This clone was seen more than once but under ten times. This sequence joins TRBV28 and TRBJ1-3; 7 positions match TRBD1. Germline assignment: CDR1 MDHEN and CDR2 SYDVKM. The CDR3 consists of 16 residues. The V and J ends lost 6 bases and 2 bases, in that order; junction bases with no gene match: 10. CDR3 sequence reads: CASSWKDRVPGNTIYF. In DNA, the CDR3 is TGTGCCAGCAGCTGGAAAGACAGGGTTCCTGGAAACACCATATATTTT.

CDR3 DNA sequence: TGTGCCAGCCGACTAGCGGGAGATTCTAACCAGTACTTC. Its translation is CASRLAGDSNQYF. The V and J genes are TRBV14 and TRBJ2-5, with TRBD2 matching 12 bases. Germline values: CDR1 SGHDN, CDR2 FVKESK. The CDR3 has 13 amino acids. V shed 8 bases, J shed 10 bases, and the junction held 8 bases outside the gene matches.

This clone was seen a handful of times. The V gene is TRBV5-8, the J gene TRBJ2-3, with D possibly being TRBD2 (6 bases). The CDR3 loop spans 16 amino acids. Per germline, CDR1 SGHTS and CDR2 YDEGEE. Trimming shortened V by 7 bases and J by 0 bases, and 18 bases separated the two germline ends. CDR3 nucleotide sequence: TGTGCCAGCCCCACTAGCCCCCTTCCAAGCACAGATACGCAGTATTTT. This gives the protein CASPTSPLPSTDTQYF. The full variable domain, in which reference TRBV5-8 and TRBJ2-3 provide the parts outside the CDR3, is EAGVTQSPTHLIKTRGQQATLRCSPISGHTSVYWYQQALGLGLQFLLWYDEGEERNRGNFPPRFSGRQFPNYSSELNVNALELEDSALYLCASPTSPLPSTDTQYFGPGTRLTVL.

The genes are TRBV5-1 and TRBJ2-1; the match to TRBD2 covers 8 bases. The CDR3 is 15 amino acids. Germline V lookup: CDR1 SGHRS, CDR2 YFSETQ. Unmatched junction bases numbered 12, after V lost 4 bases and J lost 9 bases. This CDR3 is CASSLGGSGTPEQFF. In DNA, the CDR3 is TGCGCCAGCAGCCTGGGGGGTAGCGGGACTCCTGAGCAGTTCTTC.

V and J are TRBV5-8 and TRBJ1-1; a weak D match, TRBD1 (6 bases). The CDR3 extends over 12 amino acids. With 5 bases removed from V and 11 bases from J, the gap between germline ends came to 16 bases. Looked up from germline, CDR1 is SGHTS and CDR2 is YDEGEE. In nucleotides, the CDR3 is TGTGCCAGCAGAAGGTGGGGGGCGAAGGCTTTCTTT. Protein product: CASRRWGAKAFF.

The chain recombines TRBV18 with TRBJ2-3; D call uncertain. From germline, CDR1 is KGHSH and CDR2 LQKENI. With 8 bases removed from V and 6 bases from J, the gap between germline ends came to 21 bases. This CDR3 contains 15 residues. In nucleotides, the CDR3 is TGTGCCAGCCGCCCCATGCTTGTGATCGGGGATACGCAGTATTTT. This encodes CASRPMLVIGDTQYF. Full variable domain (outside the CDR3, taken from reference TRBV18 and TRBJ2-3): NAGVMQNPRHLVRRRGQEARLRCSPMKGHSHVYWYRQLPEEGLKFMVYLQKENIIDESGMPKERFSAEFPKEGPSILRIQQVVRGDSAAYFCASRPMLVIGDTQYFGPGTRLTVL.

The chain combines TRBV30 with TRBJ2-7; D gene ambiguous. V was cut by 0 bases and J by 6 bases, with 9 bases left in between. Germline CDR1 reads GTSNPN; CDR2 reads SVGIG (reference sequence). The CDR3 is made up of 12 amino acids. In nucleotides, the CDR3 is TGTGCCTGGAGTGTACAAGGAAGCGAGCAGTACTTC. Translation gives CAWSVQGSEQYF.

J is TRBJ2-1 and V is TRBV27, with D perhaps TRBD2 (5 bases). Germline values: CDR1 MNHEY, CDR2 SMNVEV (reference sequence). CDR3 length: 14 residues. V gave up 6 bases and J gave up 9 bases, with 18 bases separating them. CDR3 coding DNA: TGTGCCAGCAGCCGCGACTATATGGGGAGTGAGCAGTTCTTC. Its protein product is CASSRDYMGSEQFF.

The chain employs TRBV28 and TRBJ1-3; possible D gene TRBD1, 5 bases. This CDR3 is 15 amino acids long. Germline CDR1 MDHEN, CDR2 SYDVKM. V was trimmed by 2 bases and J by 3 bases, leaving 11 bases between them. The CDR3 DNA reads as TGTGCCAGCAGTTTAAGTCTCAGGGTTGGAAACACCATATATTTT. The encoded protein is CASSLSLRVGNTIYF.

The gene calls are TRBV29-1 and TRBJ2-2, with TRBD1 matching over 10 bases. The CDR3 sequence is 15 residues long. V was clipped by 6 bases and J by 3 bases; unmatched bases: 7. CDR1 is SQVTM and CDR2 is ANQGSEA in the germline V gene. This CDR3 is CSVGMGTGDTGELFF. Written as DNA, the CDR3 is TGCAGCGTCGGCATGGGGACAGGGGACACCGGGGAGCTGTTTTTT.

This clone was detected once. The J gene is TRBJ1-4, the V gene TRBV10-3; D not resolved. The ends were cut back, 0 bases at V and 7 bases at J, with 9 bases in the middle. From germline, CDR1 is ENHRY and CDR2 SYGVKD. There are 14 residues in the CDR3. In nucleotides, the CDR3 is TGTGCCATCAGTGAGTCGACGGGCGGTGAAAAACTGTTTTTT. This translates into CAISESTGGEKLFF.

V usage is TRBV29-1 and J usage is TRBJ2-5; the D gene could be TRBD1 or TRBD2 (5 bases each). Trimming pared 5 bases from V and 5 bases from J, leaving 18 bases between. Germline CDR1 SQVTM, CDR2 ANQGSEA. CDR3 size: 14 residues. CDR3 loop: CSVRPGTLTETQYF. The CDR3 nucleotides read TGCAGCGTTCGACCCGGGACCTTAACGGAGACCCAGTACTTC.

Only one count was recorded for this clone. The chain uses TRBV28 and TRBJ2-4; D unclear. The CDR3 has 11 amino acids. CDR1 and CDR2 from the germline V gene are MDHEN and SYDVKM. Deletions cut 7 bases from V and 5 bases from J, with 6 bases between. The CDR3 bases are TGTGCCAGCAATCGGGAAAACATTCAGTACTTC. Translated: CASNRENIQYF.

The chain uses TRBV19 and TRBJ2-7, with a possible D match to TRBD1 (6 bases). V was clipped by 4 bases and J by 0 bases, with 7 bases between them. Germline V gene sequence: CDR1 LNHDA, CDR2 SQIVND (reference sequence). There are 13 residues in the CDR3. The CDR3 coding sequence is TGTGCCAGTAGTACACAGGGCTCCTACGAGCAGTACTTC. It yields the protein CASSTQGSYEQYF. Filled out from reference TRBV19 and TRBJ2-7, the complete variable domain reads DGGITQSPKYLFRKEGQNVTLSCEQNLNHDAMYWYRQDPGQGLRLIYYSQIVNDFQKGDIAEGYSVSREKKESFPLTVTSAQKNPTAFYLCASSTQGSYEQYFGPGTRLTVT.

The CDR3 DNA follows: TGTGCCTCACAATCCTACAGATCAGACCAAGAGACCCAGTACTTC. Translating it yields CASQSYRSDQETQYF. This sequence joins TRBV6-1 and TRBJ2-5; D remains ambiguous. Germline assignment: CDR1 MNHNS and CDR2 SASEGT. CDR3 length: 15 amino acids. Trimming shortened V by 11 bases and J by 0 bases, and 19 bases separated the two germline ends.

V usage is TRBV28 and J usage is TRBJ2-3, with 8 positions matching TRBD2. This CDR3 has 17 amino acids. Germline lookup yields CDR1 MDHEN and CDR2 SYDVKM. V gave up 4 bases and J gave up 0 bases; unmatched junction bases: 9. This CDR3 is CASSSPSGGPSTDTQYF. CDR3 DNA sequence: TGTGCCAGCAGTTCCCCGTCGGGGGGGCCTAGCACAGATACGCAGTATTTT.

The rearrangement joins TRBV19 to TRBJ2-5; 9 nucleotides line up with TRBD1. The DNA end favors TRBJ2-7, so the J call may be wrong. The CDR3 covers 14 residues. CDR1 and CDR2 from the germline V gene are LNHDA and SQIVND (reference sequence). For the CDR3, the DNA is TGTGCCAGTAGTTGGGACAGGGCATGCTACGAGCAGTACTTC. It is translated as CASSWDRACYEQYF.

The chain has TRBV2 and TRBJ1-3; D perhaps matches TRBD1 (5 bases). This CDR3 comprises 15 residues. The germline V and J ends were trimmed by 8 bases and 1 base, with 15 bases remaining between them. The germline V gene encodes CDR1 SNHLY and CDR2 FYNNEI. Written as DNA, the CDR3 is TGTGCCAGCGGGAAGGGGCCGCTGTCTGGAAACACCATATATTTT. Its translation: CASGKGPLSGNTIYF.

The rearrangement uses TRBV5-1 and TRBJ1-2, with 10 positions matching TRBD1. Germline loops: CDR1 SGHRS, CDR2 YFSETQ. The CDR3 sequence is 18 residues long. Germline trimming cut 0 bases from V and 3 bases from J; bases unmatched to any gene: 11. CDR3 loop: CASSLVPWGTGADYGYTF. In DNA form, the CDR3 reads TGCGCCAGCAGCTTGGTCCCCTGGGGGACAGGGGCAGACTATGGCTACACCTTC. The complete variable domain, with remaining parts taken from reference TRBV5-1 and TRBJ1-2, reads KAGVTQTPRYLIKTRGQQVTLSCSPISGHRSVSWYQQTPGQGLQFLFEYFSETQRNKGNFPGRFSGRQFSNSRSEMNVSTLELGDSALYLCASSLVPWGTGADYGYTFGSGTRLTVV.